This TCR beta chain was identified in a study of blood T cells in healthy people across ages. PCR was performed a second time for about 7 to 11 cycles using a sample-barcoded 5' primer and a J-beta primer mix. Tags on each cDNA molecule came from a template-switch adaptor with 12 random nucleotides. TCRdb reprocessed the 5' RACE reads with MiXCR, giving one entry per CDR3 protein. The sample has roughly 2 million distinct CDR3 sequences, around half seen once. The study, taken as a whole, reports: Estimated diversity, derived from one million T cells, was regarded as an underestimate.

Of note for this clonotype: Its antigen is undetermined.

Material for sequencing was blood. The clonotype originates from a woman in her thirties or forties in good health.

CDR3 residues: CSANRDRVYNIQYF. CDR3 coding DNA: TGCAGTGCTAACCGGGACAGGGTATACAACATTCAGTACTTC. The rearrangement uses TRBV20-1 and TRBJ2-4; 9 bases are a match to TRBD1. The junction had 8 bases not matched to a gene; V was cut back by 4 bases and J by 7 bases. The germline V gene has CDR1 DFQATT and CDR2 SNEGSKA (reference sequence). The CDR3 is 14 amino acids.